This TCR beta chain is drawn from a study of shared clonotypes between healthy human individuals. About the study: Each donor contributed plates that comprised three CD4 naive, three CD4 memory, two CD8 naive and one CD8 memory.

This CDR3 contains 15 residues. The germline gives CDR1 SGHAT, CDR2 FQNNGV. The V gene end was trimmed by 5 bases and the J gene end by 5 bases; junction bases not matched to a gene: 4. CD45RO negativity and positive selection for CCR7 defined naive CD8 cells, a population that excluded terminally differentiated effector memory CD45RA+ cells. Generated by immunoSEQ multiplex PCR, the TCRdb table keeps only in-frame clones and is missing some. The table lists approximately 2,200,000 clones, 90% to 95% of them singletons. The specimen sequenced was naive CD8+ T cells from PBMCs. This TCR was sampled from a man aged 18 to 35 in good health. Some clones in this sample may be carry-over from other donors' samples. This chain links TRBV11-2 with TRBJ2-1; 12 bases fit TRBD2. This CDR3 reads CASSALAGGNNEQFF. The CDR3 nucleotides are TGTGCCAGCAGCGCCCTAGCGGGAGGGAACAATGAGCAGTTCTTC.